This T cell receptor (beta chain) was profiled in a study of metastatic and nonmetastatic thyroid tumors. Study-level information: Thyroid patients, malignant and benign, had repertoires compared across blood and tumor or nodule tissue.

Until they underwent thyroid surgery, no patient had received any treatment. TCRdb re-clonotyped the PCR reads via MiXCR. This table holds about 34,000 clones, approximately 40% found once. This CDR3 is built from 13 residues. V shed 6 bases and J 8 bases; nucleotides not matched to a gene: 6. Per germline, CDR1 MNHNS and CDR2 SASEGT. The sequence was collected from a female donor with papillary thyroid cancer or a benign thyroid nodule (not recorded which). Some clones in this sample may be carry-over from other donors' samples. The V call is TRBV6-1, the J call TRBJ1-2; 10 bases map to TRBD1. Sequenced: tumor tissue. CDR3 sequence: CASSPDRGLGYTF. The CDR3 nucleotides are TGTGCCAGCAGCCCCGACAGGGGGCTCGGCTACACCTTC.